This entry is about one T cell receptor beta chain. This clone was recorded many times. The antigen it recognizes is unknown. Per-nucleotide qualities are absent, and no much larger clonotype sits a single base away. Including cysteine and phenylalanine, the CDR3 has 17 amino acids. The entry retains the CDR3 DNA only, 51 bases that are in frame from base 1. Based on the germline V gene, the CDR1 and CDR2 sequences are MGHRA and YSYEKL. Germline trimming amounts to 4 bases on V and 0 bases on J, with 9 as the count of junction bases outside the gene matches. These data originate in a study of metastatic and nonmetastatic thyroid tumors (dated by TCRdb to about 2020). Broadly, across the study: Repertoires were compared across peripheral blood and tumor or nodule tissue samples from malignant and benign thyroid patients.

No patient had received any treatment before thyroid surgery. Using T-cell receptor beta sequencing, the study looked back at clinical samples from patients collected from about 2011 to 2018. Preparation of the library involved PCR. Sequencer: Illumina HiSeq 4000. High-throughput sequencing was used to profile the TCR beta-chain CDR3 region of every patient. The paper's processing steps were these. The researchers built a classifier to tell apart papillary thyroid cancer patients with distant metastasis, based on CDR3 differences among clinicopathological groups. To measure repertoire diversity the researchers used the Shannon index, while the Morisita-Horn index served to gauge how similar the tumor and blood repertoires were. TCRdb reprocessed the public reads (quality trimming at Q25 with fastp, clone calling with MiXCR) and kept in-frame beta chains. Here the V and J calls rest on TCRdb's processing, not on the authors' analysis. Recorded for this sample are 91,000 or so clones; roughly 12% of them occurred a single time. The top ten hold about 10% of the sample.

Broader findings and caveats from the paper: In both blood and tumor samples, malignant tumors were reported to have significantly higher TCR beta diversity than benign nodules.

The sequence links TRBV4-1 to TRBJ2-7; TRBD1 fits 10 bases in the junction. The clonotype was recovered from a female donor with papillary thyroid cancer or a benign thyroid nodule (not recorded which). Some clones in this sample may be carry-over from other donors' samples. The sequenced material came from blood. The nucleotides are TGCGCCAGCAGCCGCTATTCAGGACAGGGGGGCTCCTACGAGCAGTACTTC. The translation is CASSRYSGQGGSYEQYF.